This T cell receptor beta chain was identified during a study of cytomegalovirus exposure and HLA in healthy donors. This clone was observed a few times. Vbeta (60) and Jbeta (13) primers were used in the PCR. Profiled with immunoSEQ multiplex PCR; TCRdb holds only in-frame clones, not every one. The sample shows some 110,000 clones, just under 70% of them seen only once. The germline CDR1 and CDR2 sequences are SQVTM and ANQGSEA. V was trimmed by 4 bases and J by 3 bases, leaving 6 bases between them. The length of the CDR3 is 11 residues. The sequenced material came from PBMCs. The genes are TRBV29-1 and TRBJ1-2; a possible D gene is TRBD1 (5 bases). The sequence was collected from a man under 40 in good health and CMV-seropositive. DNA for the CDR3: TGCAGCGTTGGGGGCTACTATGGCTACACCTTC. Translating it yields CSVGGYYGYTF.